Detailed here is one TCR beta chain. Its cognate antigen is unknown. Treatment here: some 20 received Ad26.COV2.S at low or high dose, single or two shots; five or six received placebo; per-sample allocation not given. The investigators took samples on day 63 after the first vaccine or placebo injection. The entry originates in a study of Ad26.COV2.S vaccination and SARS-CoV-2 variants. Looking at the study overall: Intramuscularly, Ad26.COV2.S was given either once or twice, 56 days apart.

Germline V gene lookup returns CDR1 MGHDK and CDR2 SYGVNS. V dropped 2 bases and J dropped 2 bases, with 3 bases sitting between them. The CDR3 loop spans 12 amino acids. Study outcomes and limitations: Substantial response breadth was reportedly seen for spike-specific CD8+ and CD4+ T cells after vaccination. People who got the vaccine had more spike-specific TCR breadth than people who got placebo.

Profiling relied on immunoSEQ multiplex PCR, and the TCRdb table lists in-frame clones only, not all of them. This table has 350,000 to 500,000 clones, 70% to 90% appearing once. The gene calls are TRBV25-1 and TRBJ1-1; no definite D call. Sequences were derived from peripheral blood, sampled in a trial of Ad26.COV2.S vaccine versus placebo. The sequence derives from a person aged 18-65 years who received the Ad26.COV2.S COVID-19 vaccine or a placebo. The CDR3: CASSEGNTEAFF. CDR3 nucleotides: TGTGCCAGCAGTGAAGGAAACACTGAAGCTTTCTTT.